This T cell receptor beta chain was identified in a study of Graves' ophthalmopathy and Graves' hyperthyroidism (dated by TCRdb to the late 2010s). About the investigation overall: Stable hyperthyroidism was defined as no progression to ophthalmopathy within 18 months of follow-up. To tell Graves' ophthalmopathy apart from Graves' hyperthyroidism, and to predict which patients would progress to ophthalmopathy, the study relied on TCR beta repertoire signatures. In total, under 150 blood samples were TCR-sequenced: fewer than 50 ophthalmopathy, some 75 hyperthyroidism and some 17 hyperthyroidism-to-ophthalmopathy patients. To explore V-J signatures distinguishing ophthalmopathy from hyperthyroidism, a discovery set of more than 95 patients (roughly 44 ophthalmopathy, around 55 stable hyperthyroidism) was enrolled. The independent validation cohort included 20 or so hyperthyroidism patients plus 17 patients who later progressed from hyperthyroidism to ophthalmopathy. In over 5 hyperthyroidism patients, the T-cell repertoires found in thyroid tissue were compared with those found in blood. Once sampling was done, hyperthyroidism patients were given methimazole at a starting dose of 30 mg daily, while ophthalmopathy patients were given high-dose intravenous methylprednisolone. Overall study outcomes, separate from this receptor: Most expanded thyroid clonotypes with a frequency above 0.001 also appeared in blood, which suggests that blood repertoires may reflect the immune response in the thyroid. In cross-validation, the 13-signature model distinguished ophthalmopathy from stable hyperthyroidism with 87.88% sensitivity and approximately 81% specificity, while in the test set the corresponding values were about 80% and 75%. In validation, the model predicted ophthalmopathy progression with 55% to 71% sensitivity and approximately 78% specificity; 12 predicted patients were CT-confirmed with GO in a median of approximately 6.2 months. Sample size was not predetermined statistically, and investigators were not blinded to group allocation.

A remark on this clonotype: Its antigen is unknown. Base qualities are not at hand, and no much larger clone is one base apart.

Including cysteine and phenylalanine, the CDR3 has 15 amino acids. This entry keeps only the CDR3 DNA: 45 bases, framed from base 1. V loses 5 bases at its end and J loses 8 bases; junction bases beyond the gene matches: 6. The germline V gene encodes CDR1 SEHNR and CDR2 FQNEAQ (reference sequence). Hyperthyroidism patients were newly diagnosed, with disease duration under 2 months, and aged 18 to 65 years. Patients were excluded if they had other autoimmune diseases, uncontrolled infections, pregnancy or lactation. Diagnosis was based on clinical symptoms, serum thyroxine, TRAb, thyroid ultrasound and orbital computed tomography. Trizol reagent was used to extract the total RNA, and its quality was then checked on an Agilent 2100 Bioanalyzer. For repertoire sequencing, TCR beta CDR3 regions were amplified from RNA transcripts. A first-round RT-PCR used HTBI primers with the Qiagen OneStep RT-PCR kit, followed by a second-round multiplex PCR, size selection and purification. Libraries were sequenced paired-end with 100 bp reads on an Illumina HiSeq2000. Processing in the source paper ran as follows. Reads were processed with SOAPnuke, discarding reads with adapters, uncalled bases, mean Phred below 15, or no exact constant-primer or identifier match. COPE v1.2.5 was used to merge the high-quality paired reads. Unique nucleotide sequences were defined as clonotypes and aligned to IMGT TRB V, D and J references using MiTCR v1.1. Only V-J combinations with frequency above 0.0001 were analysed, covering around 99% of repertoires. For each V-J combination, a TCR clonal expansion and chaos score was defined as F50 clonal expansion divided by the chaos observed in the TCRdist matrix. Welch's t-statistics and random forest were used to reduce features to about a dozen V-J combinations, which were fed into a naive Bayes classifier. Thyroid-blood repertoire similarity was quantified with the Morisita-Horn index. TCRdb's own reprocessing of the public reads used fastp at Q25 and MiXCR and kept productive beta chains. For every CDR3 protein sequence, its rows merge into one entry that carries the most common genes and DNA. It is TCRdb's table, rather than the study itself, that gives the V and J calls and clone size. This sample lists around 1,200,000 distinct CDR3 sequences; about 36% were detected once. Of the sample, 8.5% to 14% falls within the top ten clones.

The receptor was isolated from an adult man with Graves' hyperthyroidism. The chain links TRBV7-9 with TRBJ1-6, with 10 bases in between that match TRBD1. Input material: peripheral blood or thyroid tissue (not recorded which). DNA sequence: TGTGCCAGCAGCCCCGGGACAGGGGTGGATTCACCCCTCCACTTT. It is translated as CASSPGTGVDSPLHF.